These 6 T cell receptor beta chains were sequenced from one sample in a study of T cell responses to AZD1222 COVID-19 vaccine. The method was immunoSEQ multiplex PCR; TCRdb's version includes in-frame clones alone and lacks a portion of them. This table holds fewer than 200,000 clones, more than 85% found once. Specimen: peripheral blood, collected 28 days after the second AZD1222 dose. The receptors were sampled from an adult who received the AZD1222 COVID-19 vaccine.

This sequence joins TRBV2 and TRBJ1-1, with TRBD1 matching over 10 bases. The CDR3 length is 13 residues. The germline gives CDR1 SNHLY, CDR2 FYNNEI. V trimming: 7 bases; J trimming: 11 bases; junction bases outside the gene matches: 10. CDR3: CASTPGQGREAFF. The CDR3 DNA sequence: TGTGCCAGCACCCCGGGACAGGGGCGGGAGGCTTTCTTT.

The chain links TRBV28 to TRBJ2-7, with D maybe TRBD2 (6 bases). This CDR3 is 14 amino acids long. CDR1 MDHEN and CDR2 SYDVKM come from the germline V gene. V lost 6 bases and J lost 2, with 14 bases in between. DNA for the CDR3: TGTGCCAGCAGCGCGGCGGGATTAACCTACGAGCAGTACTTC. This sequence encodes CASSAAGLTYEQYF.

A word on this clone: An end of the junction differs from the germline gene, which may be a read error. V gene TRBV7-7 combines with J gene TRBJ2-2; TRBD2 might be the D (6 bases). Germline CDR1 and CDR2: SSHAT and FNYEAQ (reference sequence). CDR3 length equals 16 residues. The CDR3 loop is CASSLGVASDGGELFF. The CDR3 region has the DNA TGTGCTAGCAGCTTAGGGGTCGCTAGCGATGGCGGGGAGCTGTTTTTT.

The rearrangement joins TRBV7-8 to TRBJ1-2; no reliable D call. V dropped 5 bases and J dropped 8 bases, with 15 bases sitting between them. The CDR3 has 13 amino acids. The germline V gene has CDR1 SGHVS and CDR2 FQNEAQ. The CDR3 is CASSPVRHGGYTF. DNA for the CDR3: TGTGCCAGCAGCCCAGTAAGACACGGCGGCTACACCTTC. The complete variable domain, with remaining parts taken from reference TRBV7-8 and TRBJ1-2, reads GAGVSQSPRYKVAKRGQDVALRCDPISGHVSLFWYQQALGQGPEFLTYFQNEAQLDKSGLPSDRFFAERPEGSVSTLKIQRTQQEDSAVYLCASSPVRHGGYTFGSGTRLTVV.

The chain links TRBV4-3 to TRBJ1-6; tentative D call: TRBD1 (5 bases). V dropped 0 bases and J dropped 8 bases, with 17 bases sitting between them. The CDR3 loop spans 17 amino acids. Germline lookup yields CDR1 LGHNA and CDR2 YSLEER. Here the CDR3 DNA reads TGCGCCAGCAGCCAAGATTTCATCGGGGGGGTAGATTCACCCCTCCACTTT. This translates into CASSQDFIGGVDSPLHF.

The chain links TRBV19 to TRBJ2-1, with D possibly being TRBD2 (5 bases). CDR1 and CDR2 from the germline V gene are LNHDA and SQIVND (reference sequence). This CDR3 has 14 amino acids. Trimming removed 5 bases from V and 9 bases from J, with 17 bases in between. Here the CDR3 DNA reads TGTGCCAGTAGTGACCTAGCATCCCCGCGTGAGCAGTTCTTC. This encodes CASSDLASPREQFF. Combining the CDR3 with reference TRBV19 and TRBJ2-1 gives the whole variable domain DGGITQSPKYLFRKEGQNVTLSCEQNLNHDAMYWYRQDPGQGLRLIYYSQIVNDFQKGDIAEGYSVSREKKESFPLTVTSAQKNPTAFYLCASSDLASPREQFFGPGTRLTVL.